The clone carrying this T cell receptor beta chain was observed a few times. Its target is unknown. The CDR3 extends over 17 amino acids. Trimming stripped 5 bases from V and 0 bases from J, with 17 bases between. CDR1 is LNHDA, CDR2 SQIVND, per germline (reference sequence). TCRdb re-derived calls from the 5' RACE reads in MiXCR, one entry per CDR3 protein. In the table there are just under 550,000 distinct CDR3 sequences, 13% to 15% of which are singletons. The entry originates in a study of identical twins. Overall study results and limits: Fewer insertions were carried by abundant cord blood beta clonotypes, but none was seen in memory repertoires. Conclusions leaned on cross-sectional statistical analysis and did not track the same donors over time. Modelling underestimated the level of out-of-frame TCR alpha sharing observed in monozygotic twins.

This sample was shared with a second study, whose subject was yellow fever vaccine responses in identical twins. That source adds: The authors reported partly convergent, partly personalized vaccine responses in identical twins.

Material: CD4+ T cells sorted from blood. The chain employs TRBV19 and TRBJ1-5; tentatively, D is TRBD1 (6 bases). The receptor's source is a woman under 30 in good health. For the CDR3, the DNA is TGTGCCAGTAGTGCCACATTAACAGGGTATAGCAATCAGCCCCAGCATTTT. It translates to CASSATLTGYSNQPQHF.